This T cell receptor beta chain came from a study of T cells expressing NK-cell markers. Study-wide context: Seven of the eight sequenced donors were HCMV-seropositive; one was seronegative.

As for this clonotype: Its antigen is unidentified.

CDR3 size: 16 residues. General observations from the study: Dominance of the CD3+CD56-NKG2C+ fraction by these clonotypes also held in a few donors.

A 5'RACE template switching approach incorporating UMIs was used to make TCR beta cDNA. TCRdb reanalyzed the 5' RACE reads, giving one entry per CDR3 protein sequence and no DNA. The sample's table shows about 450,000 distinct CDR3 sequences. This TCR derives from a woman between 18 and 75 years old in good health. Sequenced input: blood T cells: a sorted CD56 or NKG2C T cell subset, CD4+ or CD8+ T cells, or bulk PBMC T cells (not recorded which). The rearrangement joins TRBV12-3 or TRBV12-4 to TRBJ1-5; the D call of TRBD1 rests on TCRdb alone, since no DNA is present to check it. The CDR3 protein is CASSGTGGTGNQPQHF.